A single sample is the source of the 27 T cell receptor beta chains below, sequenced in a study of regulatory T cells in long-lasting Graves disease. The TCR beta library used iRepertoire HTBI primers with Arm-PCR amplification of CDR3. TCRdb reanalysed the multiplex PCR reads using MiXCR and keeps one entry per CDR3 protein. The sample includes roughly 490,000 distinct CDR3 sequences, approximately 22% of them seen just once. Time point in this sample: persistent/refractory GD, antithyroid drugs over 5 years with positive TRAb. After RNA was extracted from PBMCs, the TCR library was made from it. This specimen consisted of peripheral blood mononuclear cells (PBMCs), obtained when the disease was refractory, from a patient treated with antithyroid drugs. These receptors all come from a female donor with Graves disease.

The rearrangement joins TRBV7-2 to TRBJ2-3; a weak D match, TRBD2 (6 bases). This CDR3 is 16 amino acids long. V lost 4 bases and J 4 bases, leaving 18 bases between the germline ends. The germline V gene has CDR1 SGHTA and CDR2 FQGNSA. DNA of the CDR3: TGTGCCAGCAGCTCGACGACTAGTCTTCCCTCAGATACGCAGTATTTT. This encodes CASSSTTSLPSDTQYF.

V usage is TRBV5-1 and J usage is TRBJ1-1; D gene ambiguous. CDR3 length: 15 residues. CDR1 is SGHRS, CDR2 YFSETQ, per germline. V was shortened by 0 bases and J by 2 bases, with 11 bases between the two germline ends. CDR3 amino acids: CASSLGRIDNTEAFF. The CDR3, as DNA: TGCGCCAGCAGCTTGGGACGGATAGATAACACTGAAGCTTTCTTT.

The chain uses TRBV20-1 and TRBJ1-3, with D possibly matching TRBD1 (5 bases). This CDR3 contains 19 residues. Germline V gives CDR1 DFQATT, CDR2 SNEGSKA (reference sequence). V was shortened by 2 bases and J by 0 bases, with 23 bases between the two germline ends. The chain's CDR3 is CSARSLLLGVPLSGNTIYF. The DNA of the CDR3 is TGCAGTGCTAGATCGCTCCTGTTAGGGGTTCCACTCTCTGGAAACACCATATATTTT.

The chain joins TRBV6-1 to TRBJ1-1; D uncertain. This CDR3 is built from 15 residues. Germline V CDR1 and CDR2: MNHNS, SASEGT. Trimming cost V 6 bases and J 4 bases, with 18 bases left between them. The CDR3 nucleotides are TGTGCCAGCAGCTCCATCCCAACCCTGGGCACTGAAGCTTTCTTT. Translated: CASSSIPTLGTEAFF.

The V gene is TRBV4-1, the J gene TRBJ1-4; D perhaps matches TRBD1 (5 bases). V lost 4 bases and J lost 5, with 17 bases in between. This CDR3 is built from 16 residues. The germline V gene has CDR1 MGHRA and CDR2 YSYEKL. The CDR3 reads CASSRQPGLPNEKLFF. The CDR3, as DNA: TGCGCCAGCAGCCGACAGCCGGGTCTGCCAAATGAAAAACTGTTTTTT.

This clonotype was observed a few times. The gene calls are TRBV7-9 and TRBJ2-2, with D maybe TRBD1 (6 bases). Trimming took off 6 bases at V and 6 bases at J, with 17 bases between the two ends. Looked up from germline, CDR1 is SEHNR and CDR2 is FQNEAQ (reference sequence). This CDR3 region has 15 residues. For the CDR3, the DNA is TGTGCCAGCAGACCCTTACAGGGTGTCGCCGGGGAGCTGTTTTTT. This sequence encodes CASRPLQGVAGELFF. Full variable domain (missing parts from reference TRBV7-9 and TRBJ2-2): DTGVSQNPRHKITKRGQNVTFRCDPISEHNRLYWYRQTLGQGPEFLTYFQNEAQLEKSRLLSDRFSAERPKGSFSTLEIQRTEQGDSAMYLCASRPLQGVAGELFFGEGSRLTVL.

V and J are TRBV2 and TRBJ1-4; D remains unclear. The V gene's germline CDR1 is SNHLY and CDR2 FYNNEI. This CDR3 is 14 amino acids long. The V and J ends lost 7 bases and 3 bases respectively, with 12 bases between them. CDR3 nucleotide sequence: TGTGCCAGCACTGCAAAGGTTTCTAATGAAAAACTGTTTTTT. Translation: CASTAKVSNEKLFF.

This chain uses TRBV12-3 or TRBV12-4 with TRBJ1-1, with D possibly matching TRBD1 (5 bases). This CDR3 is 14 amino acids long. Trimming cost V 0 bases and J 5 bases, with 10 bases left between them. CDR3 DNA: TGTGCCAGCAGTTTAGCAGGGGAGAAGACTGAAGCTTTCTTT. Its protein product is CASSLAGEKTEAFF.

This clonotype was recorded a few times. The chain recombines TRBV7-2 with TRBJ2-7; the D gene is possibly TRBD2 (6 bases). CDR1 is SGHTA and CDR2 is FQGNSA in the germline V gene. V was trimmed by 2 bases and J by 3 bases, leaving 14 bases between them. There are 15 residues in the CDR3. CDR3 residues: CASSLWGSGDYEQYF. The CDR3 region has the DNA TGTGCCAGCAGCTTATGGGGGTCGGGAGACTACGAGCAGTACTTC.

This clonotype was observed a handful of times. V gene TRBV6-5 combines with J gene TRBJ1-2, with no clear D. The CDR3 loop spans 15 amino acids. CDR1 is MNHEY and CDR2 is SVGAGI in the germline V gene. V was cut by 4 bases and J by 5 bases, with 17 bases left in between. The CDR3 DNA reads TGTGCCAGCAGTTCCGACGTGGCGTTGGGGTATGGCTACACCTTC. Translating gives CASSSDVALGYGYTF.

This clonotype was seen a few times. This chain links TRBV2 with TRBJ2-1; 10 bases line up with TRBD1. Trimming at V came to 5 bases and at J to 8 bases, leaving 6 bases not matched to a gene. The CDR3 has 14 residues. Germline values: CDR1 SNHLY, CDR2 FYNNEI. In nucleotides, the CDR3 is TGTGCCAGCAGTCCGGGACAGGGGTCATATGAGCAGTTCTTC. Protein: CASSPGQGSYEQFF.

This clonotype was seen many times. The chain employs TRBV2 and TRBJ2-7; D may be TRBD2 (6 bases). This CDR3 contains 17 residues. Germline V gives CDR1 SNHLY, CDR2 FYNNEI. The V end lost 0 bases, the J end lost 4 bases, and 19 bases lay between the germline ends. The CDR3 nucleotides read TGTGCCAGCAGTGAAGCCGGGGGAGTCAGGTACAATTACGAGCAGTACTTC. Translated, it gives CASSEAGGVRYNYEQYF.

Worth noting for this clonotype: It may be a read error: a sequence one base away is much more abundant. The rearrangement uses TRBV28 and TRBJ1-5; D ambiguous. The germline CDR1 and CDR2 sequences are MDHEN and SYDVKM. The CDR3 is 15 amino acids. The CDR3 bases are TGTGCCAGCACCTGGACGGAACATAGCAATCGGCCCCAGCATTTT. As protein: CASTWTEHSNRPQHF. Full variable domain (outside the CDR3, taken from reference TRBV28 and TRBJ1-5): DVKVTQSSRYLVKRTGEKVFLECVQDMDHENMFWYRQDPGLGLRLIYFSYDVKMKEKGDIPEGYSVSREKKERFSLILESASTNQTSMYLCASTWTEHSNRPQHFGDGTRLSIL.

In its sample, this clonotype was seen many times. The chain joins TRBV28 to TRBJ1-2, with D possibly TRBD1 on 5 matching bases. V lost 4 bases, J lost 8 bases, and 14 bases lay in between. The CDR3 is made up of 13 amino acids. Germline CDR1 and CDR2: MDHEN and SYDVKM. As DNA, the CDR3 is TGTGCCAGCAGTTGGGGGACGCCGGGGGGCTACACCTTC. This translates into CASSWGTPGGYTF.

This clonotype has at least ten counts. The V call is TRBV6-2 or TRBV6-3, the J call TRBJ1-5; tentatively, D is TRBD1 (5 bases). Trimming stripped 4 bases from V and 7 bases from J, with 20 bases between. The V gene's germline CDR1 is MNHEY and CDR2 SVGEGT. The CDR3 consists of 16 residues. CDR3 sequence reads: CASSFDPGLGRQPQHF. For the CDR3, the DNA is TGTGCCAGCAGTTTCGACCCGGGGCTCGGAAGACAGCCCCAGCATTTT.

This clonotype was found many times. The CDR3 coding sequence is TGTGCCAGCAGTGGACAGGGGAAGTCATCAGAGACCCAGTACTTC. Its protein product is CASSGQGKSSETQYF. V and J are TRBV6-1 and TRBJ2-5, with 8 bases that match TRBD1. The germline V gene encodes CDR1 MNHNS and CDR2 SASEGT. The CDR3 covers 15 residues. The V gene end was trimmed by 4 bases and the J gene end by 4 bases; junction bases not matched to a gene: 8.

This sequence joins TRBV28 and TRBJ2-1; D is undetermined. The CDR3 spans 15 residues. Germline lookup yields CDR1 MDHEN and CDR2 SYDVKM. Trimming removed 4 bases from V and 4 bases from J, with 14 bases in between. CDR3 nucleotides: TGTGCCAGCAGTTCTTTATTGGGTGAATACAATGAGCAGTTCTTC. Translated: CASSSLLGEYNEQFF.

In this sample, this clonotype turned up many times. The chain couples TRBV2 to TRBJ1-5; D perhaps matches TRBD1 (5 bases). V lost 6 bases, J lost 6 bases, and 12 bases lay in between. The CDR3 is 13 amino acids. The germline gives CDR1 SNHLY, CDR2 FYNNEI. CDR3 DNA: TGTGCCAGCAGGGGACCCGAAGGTCAGCCCCAGCATTTT. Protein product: CASRGPEGQPQHF.

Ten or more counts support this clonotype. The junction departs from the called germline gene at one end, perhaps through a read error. CDR3 bases: TGTGCCAGCAGTTACGGGGGGTCAACCGGGGAGCTGTTTTTT. Translation: CASSYGGSTGELFF. The chain has TRBV5-1 and TRBJ2-2; TRBD2 agrees at 7 bases. The CDR3 is 14 amino acids. Germline lookup yields CDR1 SGHRS and CDR2 YFSETQ.

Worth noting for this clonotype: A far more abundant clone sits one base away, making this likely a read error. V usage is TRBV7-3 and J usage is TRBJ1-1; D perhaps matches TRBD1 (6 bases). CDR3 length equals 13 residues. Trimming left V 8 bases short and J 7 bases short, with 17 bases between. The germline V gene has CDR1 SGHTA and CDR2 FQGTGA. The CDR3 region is CASGPGAQGEAFF. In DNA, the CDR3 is TGTGCCAGCGGGCCAGGGGCGCAGGGTGAAGCTTTCTTT.

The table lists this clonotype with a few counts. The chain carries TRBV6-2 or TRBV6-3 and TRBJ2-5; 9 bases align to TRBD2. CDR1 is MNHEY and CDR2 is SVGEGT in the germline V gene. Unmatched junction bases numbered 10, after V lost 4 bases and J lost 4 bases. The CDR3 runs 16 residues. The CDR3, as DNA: TGTGCCAGCAGTTCGGGGGCGGGAGGGCAGCTAGAGACCCAGTACTTC. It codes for CASSSGAGGQLETQYF.

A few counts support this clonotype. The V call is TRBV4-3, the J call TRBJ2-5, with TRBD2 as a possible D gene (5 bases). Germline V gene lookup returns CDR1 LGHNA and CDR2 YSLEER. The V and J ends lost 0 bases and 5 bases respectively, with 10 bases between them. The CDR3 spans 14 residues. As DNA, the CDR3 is TGCGCCAGCAGCCAAGAAACTAGGCTGGAGACCCAGTACTTC. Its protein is CASSQETRLETQYF.

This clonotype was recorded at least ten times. The CDR3 spells CATSDLTSSHQETQYF. DNA for the CDR3: TGTGCCACCAGTGATCTAACCAGCAGCCACCAAGAGACCCAGTACTTC. This chain connects TRBV24-1 to TRBJ2-5; D unclear. The V end lost 3 bases, the J end lost 0 bases, and 13 bases lay between the germline ends. The CDR3 runs 16 residues. Germline V gene lookup returns CDR1 KGHDR and CDR2 SFDVKD.

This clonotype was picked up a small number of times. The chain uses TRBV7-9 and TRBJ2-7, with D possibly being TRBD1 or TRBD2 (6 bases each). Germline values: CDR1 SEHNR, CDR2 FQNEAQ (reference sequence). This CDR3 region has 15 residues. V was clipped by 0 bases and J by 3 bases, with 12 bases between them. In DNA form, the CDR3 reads TGTGCCAGCAGCTTAGCGGTACAGGGAGGCTACGAGCAGTACTTC. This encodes CASSLAVQGGYEQYF.

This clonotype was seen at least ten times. CDR3 residues: CAIRPDGLTGELFF. CDR3 nucleotides: TGTGCCATCAGGCCTGACGGTCTAACCGGGGAGCTGTTTTTT. V usage is TRBV10-3 and J usage is TRBJ2-2; no definite D call. The CDR3 spans 14 residues. The ends were cut back, 6 bases at V and 5 bases at J, with 13 bases in the middle. Germline V gene sequence: CDR1 ENHRY, CDR2 SYGVKD.

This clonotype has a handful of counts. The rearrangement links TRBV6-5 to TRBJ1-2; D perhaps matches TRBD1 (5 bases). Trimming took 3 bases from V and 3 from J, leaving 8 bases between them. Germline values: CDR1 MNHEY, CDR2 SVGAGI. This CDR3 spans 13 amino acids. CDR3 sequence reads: CASSYGGDYGYTF. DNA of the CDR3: TGTGCCAGCAGTTATGGGGGAGACTATGGCTACACCTTC.

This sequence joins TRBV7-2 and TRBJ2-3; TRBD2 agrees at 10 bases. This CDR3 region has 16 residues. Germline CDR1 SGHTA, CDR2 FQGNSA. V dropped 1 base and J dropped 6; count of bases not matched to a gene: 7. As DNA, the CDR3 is TGTGCCAGCAGCTTAGGTAGCGGGGGGACCCAGGATACGCAGTATTTT. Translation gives CASSLGSGGTQDTQYF.